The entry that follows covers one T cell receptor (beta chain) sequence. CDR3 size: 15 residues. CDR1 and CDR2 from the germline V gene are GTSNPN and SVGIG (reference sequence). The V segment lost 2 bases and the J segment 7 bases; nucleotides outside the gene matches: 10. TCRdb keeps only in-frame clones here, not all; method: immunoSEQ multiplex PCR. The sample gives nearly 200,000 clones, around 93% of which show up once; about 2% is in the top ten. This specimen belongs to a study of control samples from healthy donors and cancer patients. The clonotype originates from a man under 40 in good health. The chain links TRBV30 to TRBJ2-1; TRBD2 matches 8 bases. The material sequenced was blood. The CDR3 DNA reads TGTGCCTGGAGTAGCGTCGGGGGGGCGGGAAATGAGCAGTTCTTC. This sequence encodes CAWSSVGGAGNEQFF.